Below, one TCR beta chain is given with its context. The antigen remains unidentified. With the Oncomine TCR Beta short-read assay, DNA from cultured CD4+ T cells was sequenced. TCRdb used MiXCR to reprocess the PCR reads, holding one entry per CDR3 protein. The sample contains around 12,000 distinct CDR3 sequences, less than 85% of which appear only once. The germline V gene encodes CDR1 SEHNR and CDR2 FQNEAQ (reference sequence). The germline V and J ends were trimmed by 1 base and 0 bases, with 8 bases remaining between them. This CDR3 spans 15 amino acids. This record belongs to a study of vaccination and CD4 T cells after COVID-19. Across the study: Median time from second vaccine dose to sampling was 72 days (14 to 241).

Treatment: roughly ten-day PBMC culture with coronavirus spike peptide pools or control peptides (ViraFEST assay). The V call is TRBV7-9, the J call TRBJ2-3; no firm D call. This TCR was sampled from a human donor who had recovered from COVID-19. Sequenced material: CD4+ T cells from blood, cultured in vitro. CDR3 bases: TGTGCCAGCAGCTTAGTCCTATCTAGCACAGATACGCAGTATTTT. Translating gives CASSLVLSSTDTQYF.